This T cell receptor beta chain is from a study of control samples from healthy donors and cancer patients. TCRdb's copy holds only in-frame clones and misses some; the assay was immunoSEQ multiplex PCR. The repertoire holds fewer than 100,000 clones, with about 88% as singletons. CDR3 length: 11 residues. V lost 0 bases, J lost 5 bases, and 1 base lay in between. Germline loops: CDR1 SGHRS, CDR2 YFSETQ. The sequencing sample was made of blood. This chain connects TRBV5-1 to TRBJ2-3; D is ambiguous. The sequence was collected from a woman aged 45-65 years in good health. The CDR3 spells CASSLEDTQYF. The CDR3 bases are TGCGCCAGCAGCTTGGAAGATACGCAGTATTTT.